This record covers a single TCR beta chain. Its antigen remains unidentified. TCR cDNA, made by 5'RACE template switching, carried an added universal primer site and UMIs. MiXCR, applied by TCRdb to the 5' RACE reads, yields one record per CDR3 protein. The table includes approximately 260,000 distinct CDR3 sequences, approximately 12% detected once. The CDR3 spans 17 residues. J lost 4 bases, V lost 1 base, and 12 bases had no gene match. CDR1 is MGHRA, CDR2 YSYEKL, per germline. These data come from a study of T cells after yellow fever vaccination. Looking at the study overall: It was SMART-Seq v4 Ultra Low Input that prepared the fractions with low cell numbers.

Study-wide results and caveats: Weaker, the secondary response peaked sooner, at day 5 versus 15. Most primary-vaccination clones reappeared after the booster (approximately 97% CD4, 75% to 90% CD8).

The chain employs TRBV4-1 and TRBJ2-7; TRBD2 matches 8 bases. Sequenced here: CD4+ T cells sorted from PBMCs, sampled 45 days after the yellow fever booster vaccination. The sequence derives from a man aged 30 to 39 who received the YFV17D yellow fever vaccine. The CDR3 here is CASSQALTSVGSYEQYF. CDR3 sequence (DNA): TGCGCCAGCAGCCAAGCCCTGACTAGCGTCGGTAGTTACGAGCAGTACTTC.